This is a list of T cell receptor beta chains from one sample in a study of CD8 T cells in ankylosing spondylitis. Via MiXCR, TCRdb re-called the 5' RACE reads, giving one row per CDR3 protein. The sample records roughly 230,000 distinct CDR3 sequences, about 10% being singletons. Sequences were obtained from blood, either unsorted or a sorted T cell fraction (not recorded which). Receptors originate from a male donor with ankylosing spondylitis or in good health (not recorded which). Each CDR3 is given with its conserved first and last residue. The D gene is left open where the match is weak. The size field is filled for only some rows; it gives once, few, many or a size class.

>-|TRBV20-1|TRBJ2-1|many
CSARGSEQFF
TGCAGTGCCAGAGGTAGTGAGCAGTTCTTC
>-|TRBV5-1|TRBJ1-1|many
CASSSLGRNTEAFF
TGCGCCAGCAGCTCCCTGGGGAGGAACACTGAAGCTTTCTTT
>-|TRBV3-1|TRBJ2-7|few
CASSEGAQGPHGAHRGQYF
TGTGCCAGCAGCGAAGGGGCCCAGGGACCTCACGGGGCTCATCGGGGGCAGTACTTC
>-|TRBV7-9|TRBJ2-7|many
CASSPDGGPFYEQYF
TGTGCCAGCAGCCCAGATGGGGGCCCCTTTTACGAGCAGTACTTC
>-|TRBV4-1|TRBJ1-1|many
CASSQERGVTGPGTEAFF
TGCGCCAGCAGCCAAGAACGGGGGGTAACAGGCCCTGGCACTGAAGCTTTCTTT
>-|TRBV29-1|TRBJ2-4|many
CSVLKASKNIQYF
TGCAGCGTTCTAAAGGCCTCCAAAAACATTCAGTACTTC
>TRBD2|TRBV7-2|TRBJ2-3|many
CASSLRRGGRDTQYF
TGTGCCAGCAGCCTACGGCGGGGGGGCCGAGATACGCAGTATTTT
>-|TRBV5-6|TRBJ1-4|many
CASSLASLGPLNEKLFF
TGTGCCAGCAGCTTGGCCTCTCTCGGACCGCTGAATGAAAAACTGTTTTTT
>-|TRBV6-1|TRBJ2-1|many
CASSPPRAKSEQFF
TGTGCCAGCAGCCCACCTAGGGCTAAGAGTGAGCAGTTCTTC
>-|TRBV5-6|TRBJ2-7|many
CASSFTPEAGYEQYF
TGTGCCAGCAGCTTCACCCCGGAAGCCGGCTACGAGCAGTACTTC
>-|TRBV29-1|TRBJ1-1|few
CSVFSFTEAFF
TGCAGCGTCTTCAGCTTCACTGAAGCTTTCTTT
>-|TRBV10-1|TRBJ2-3|-
CASSEDLDDSTDTQYF
TGCGCCAGCAGTGAGGACCTGGACGACAGCACAGATACGCAGTATTTT
>TRBD2|TRBV10-1|TRBJ2-5|once
CASSESVTSGGSQETQYF
TGCGCCAGCAGTGAGTCGGTGACTAGCGGGGGTTCACAAGAGACCCAGTACTTC
>-|TRBV7-6|TRBJ2-2|many
CATLGDTGELFF
TGTGCTACCTTAGGGGACACCGGGGAGCTGTTTTTT
>-|TRBV7-2|TRBJ2-3|-
CASSLVAGGADTQYF
TGTGCCAGCAGCTTAGTGGCAGGGGGGGCAGATACGCAGTATTTT
>-|TRBV10-3|TRBJ1-2|few
CAINEGLDYGYTF
TGTGCCATCAACGAGGGCCTCGACTATGGCTACACCTTC
>TRBD1|TRBV6-5|TRBJ2-7|few
CASSYRRDRSYEQYF
TGTGCCAGCAGTTACCGCCGGGACAGATCCTACGAGCAGTACTTC
>-|TRBV4-2|TRBJ2-3|once
CVSTQEEASVSTDTQYF
TGTGTCAGCACCCAAGAAGAAGCTAGCGTAAGCACAGATACGCAGTATTTT
>-|TRBV7-2|TRBJ2-1|-
CASSLAHTSSYNEQFF
TGTGCCAGCAGCTTAGCGCATACCAGCTCCTACAATGAGCAGTTCTTC
>-|TRBV3-1|TRBJ1-3|many
CASSLDTGSGNTIYF
TGTGCCAGCAGCCTAGACACAGGCTCTGGAAACACCATATATTTT
>TRBD1|TRBV2|TRBJ2-1|many
CASSEDRAPYNEQFF
TGTGCCAGCAGTGAGGACAGGGCCCCCTACAATGAGCAGTTCTTC
>-|TRBV27|TRBJ1-2|many
CANRGPNYGYTF
TGTGCCAACCGTGGGCCCAACTATGGCTACACCTTC
>-|TRBV18|TRBJ2-3|many
CASSQTLWGSTDTQYF
TGTGCCAGCTCACAGACCCTTTGGGGTAGCACAGATACGCAGTATTTT
>-|TRBV20-1|TRBJ1-6|many
CSARELTDVPPLHF
TGCAGTGCTAGAGAACTAACAGACGTCCCACCCCTCCACTTT
>-|TRBV27|TRBJ2-1|few
CASSLGGAMSYNEQFF
TGTGCCAGCAGTTTGGGCGGGGCCATGTCCTACAATGAGCAGTTCTTC
>TRBD1|TRBV9|TRBJ2-7|many
CASSGQDYEQYF
TGTGCCAGCAGTGGACAGGACTACGAGCAGTACTTC
>-|TRBV12-3/TRBV12-4|TRBJ2-7|many
CASSRTGAGAYEQYF
TGTGCCAGCAGCCGGACGGGGGCTGGGGCCTACGAGCAGTACTTC
>TRBD2|TRBV15|TRBJ2-1|many
CATSSTSGGLLYEQFF
TGTGCCACCAGCTCGACTAGCGGGGGGCTTTTATATGAGCAGTTCTTC
>-|TRBV10-3|TRBJ2-7|many
CAISESTQGGYEQYF
TGTGCCATCAGTGAGTCGACCCAAGGGGGCTACGAGCAGTACTTC
>-|TRBV3-1|TRBJ2-7|many
CASSLSGEVYEQYF
TGTGCCAGCAGTCTGTCAGGGGAAGTCTACGAGCAGTACTTC
>TRBD1|TRBV20-1|TRBJ2-5|few
CSARGGGLQYF
TGCAGTGCTAGAGGAGGGGGCTTGCAGTACTTC